A single sample gave rise to the 17 T cell receptor beta chains below, sequenced in a study of control samples from healthy donors and cancer patients. Method: immunoSEQ multiplex PCR; TCRdb's copy keeps in-frame clones and lacks some. Of about 65,000 clones in the sample, 90% were seen once. Specimen: PBMCs. Source of these receptors: a woman aged 50 to 65 with colorectal cancer.

This chain connects TRBV2 to TRBJ1-1; D gene unclear. The CDR3 length is 13 residues. Germline loops: CDR1 SNHLY, CDR2 FYNNEI. Trimming left V 2 bases short and J 6 bases short, with 10 bases between. CDR3 DNA: TGTGCCAGCAGTGAAATACCGGGCGCTGAAGCTTTCTTT. Its translation is CASSEIPGAEAFF. Variable domain in full (rest from reference TRBV2 and TRBJ1-1): EPEVTQTPSHQVTQMGQEVILRCVPISNHLYFYWYRQILGQKVEFLVSFYNNEISEKSEIFDDQFSVERPDGSNFTLKIRSTKLEDSAMYFCASSEIPGAEAFFGQGTRLTVV.

The chain recombines TRBV6-2 or TRBV6-3 with TRBJ2-2, with no clear D. V was shortened by 0 bases and J by 7 bases, with 9 bases between the two germline ends. This CDR3 is built from 14 residues. Per the germline V gene, CDR1 is MNHEY and CDR2 is SVGEGT. This CDR3 is CASSYSPVGGELFF. DNA for the CDR3: TGTGCCAGCAGTTACTCCCCGGTCGGCGGGGAGCTGTTTTTT.

This chain links TRBV7-3 with TRBJ2-1; no reliable D call. V lost 0 bases to trimming and J lost 8 bases, with 8 bases between them. CDR3 length: 13 residues. The germline V gene has CDR1 SGHTA and CDR2 FQGTGA. CDR3 in DNA: TGTGCCAGCAGCTTAACTTTCTCCTATGAGCAGTTCTTC. It encodes CASSLTFSYEQFF. The variable domain in full, with the rest retrieved from reference TRBV7-3 and TRBJ2-1, is GAGVSQTPSNKVTEKGKYVELRCDPISGHTALYWYRQSLGQGPEFLIYFQGTGAADDSGLPNDRFFAVRPEGSVSTLKIQRTERGDSAVYLCASSLTFSYEQFFGPGTRLTVL.

The genes are TRBV28 and TRBJ2-5; 9 positions agree with TRBD2. The CDR3 sequence is 15 residues long. J was trimmed by 5 bases and V by 3 bases; bases with no gene match: 7. Per the germline V gene, CDR1 is MDHEN and CDR2 is SYDVKM. The CDR3 loop reads CASSLGGRAAETQYF. DNA of the CDR3: TGTGCCAGCAGTTTGGGCGGGAGGGCCGCGGAGACCCAGTACTTC. The variable domain in full, completed from reference TRBV28 and TRBJ2-5, reads DVKVTQSSRYLVKRTGEKVFLECVQDMDHENMFWYRQDPGLGLRLIYFSYDVKMKEKGDIPEGYSVSREKKERFSLILESASTNQTSMYLCASSLGGRAAETQYFGPGTRLLVL.

The chain combines TRBV19 with TRBJ1-1; 8 bases agree with TRBD1. Germline lookup yields CDR1 LNHDA and CDR2 SQIVND (reference sequence). The J segment lost 2 bases and the V segment lost 4 bases, leaving 9 bases of the junction unmatched. This CDR3 has 16 amino acids. As DNA, the CDR3 is TGTGCCAGTAGTACCACCCGCAGGGGGCGCAACACTGAAGCTTTCTTT. The encoded protein is CASSTTRRGRNTEAFF.

The J gene is TRBJ2-3, the V gene TRBV5-1; TRBD2 is a possible D gene (6 bases). The germline V and J ends were trimmed by 4 bases and 5 bases, with 14 bases remaining between them. CDR1 is SGHRS and CDR2 is YFSETQ in the germline V gene. The CDR3 is 14 amino acids. CDR3 residues: CASSRAGMGDTQYF. In DNA form, the CDR3 reads TGCGCCAGCAGCCGCGCGGGAATGGGAGATACGCAGTATTTT.

The rearrangement uses TRBV6-8 and TRBJ2-4; 11 bases line up with TRBD2. The CDR3 is 18 amino acids. Germline V gene sequence: CDR1 MNHGY, CDR2 SAAAGT. V was pared by 6 bases and J by 0 bases, with 10 bases of the junction left unmatched. CDR3 residues: CASSPGTSGNLAKNIQYF. CDR3 coding DNA: TGTGCCAGCAGCCCCGGGACTAGCGGAAATCTAGCCAAAAACATTCAGTACTTC.

The J gene is TRBJ1-6, the V gene TRBV18; D is uncertain. The CDR3 contains 17 residues. CDR1 KGHSH and CDR2 LQKENI come from the germline V gene. The ends were cut back, 2 bases at V and 0 bases at J, with 11 bases in the middle. CDR3 nucleotides: TGTGCCAGCTCACCAGACGCAGTCAGCTCCTATAATTCACCCCTCCACTTT. It specifies CASSPDAVSSYNSPLHF.

This rearrangement joins TRBV10-2 to TRBJ1-2; no definite D call. The ends were cut back, 2 bases at V and 5 bases at J, with 12 bases in the middle. The germline V gene encodes CDR1 WSHSY and CDR2 SAAADI. The CDR3 consists of 14 residues. This CDR3 reads CASSESDQVYGYTF. DNA of the CDR3: TGCGCCAGCAGTGAGAGCGACCAAGTTTATGGCTACACCTTC.

This clone was recorded once. The genes are TRBV27 and TRBJ1-1; 9 positions agree with TRBD1. Unmatched junction bases numbered 5, after V lost 6 bases and J lost 6 bases. This CDR3 has 13 amino acids. Germline-derived CDR1 and CDR2 are MNHEY and SMNVEV (reference sequence). The CDR3 DNA sequence: TGTGCCAGCAGCGGACAGGGGTTGTCTGAAGCTTTCTTT. Translation gives CASSGQGLSEAFF.

The V gene is TRBV12-3 or TRBV12-4, the J gene TRBJ1-1; D unresolved. Trimming left V 4 bases short and J 5 bases short, with 11 bases between. The CDR3 spans 13 residues. The CDR3 sequence: CASSSSGRTEAFF. CDR3 nucleotides: TGTGCCAGCAGTTCATCGGGCCGGACTGAAGCTTTCTTT.

The chain recombines TRBV3-1 (or the pseudogene TRBV3-2) with TRBJ2-1; D might be TRBD1 (5 bases). The germline CDR1 and CDR2 sequences are LGHDT and YNNKEL (reference sequence). The CDR3 loop spans 15 amino acids. V was pared by 0 bases and J by 8 bases, with 14 bases between. In DNA, the CDR3 is TGTGCCAGCAGCCAAGAACGTCTCAGGGTGGATGAGCAGTTCTTC. This gives the protein CASSQERLRVDEQFF.

The chain couples TRBV12-3 or TRBV12-4 to TRBJ1-5; tentative D call: TRBD1 (6 bases). The V and J ends lost 6 bases and 14 bases respectively, with 20 bases between them. The CDR3 is 13 amino acids. CDR3 protein: CASSDTGFGLEHF. In DNA, the CDR3 is TGTGCCAGCAGCGATACAGGGTTCGGGCTTGAGCATTTT.

The chain has TRBV10-3 and TRBJ1-4, with 7 bases aligning to TRBD1. The V segment lost 4 bases and the J segment 4 bases; nucleotides outside the gene matches: 9. The germline V gene encodes CDR1 ENHRY and CDR2 SYGVKD. CDR3 length: 16 residues. In DNA form, the CDR3 reads TGTGCCATCAGTGCCGACGATGACAGGGTTAATGAAAAACTGTTTTTT. Translating gives CAISADDDRVNEKLFF.

This rearrangement joins TRBV10-3 to TRBJ2-4; D ambiguous. V dropped 6 bases and J dropped 0 bases, with 9 bases sitting between them. The CDR3 contains 14 residues. The germline gives CDR1 ENHRY, CDR2 SYGVKD. CDR3 residues: CAIREGLAKNIQYF. The CDR3, as DNA: TGTGCCATCAGGGAAGGCCTAGCCAAAAACATTCAGTACTTC.

The rearrangement joins TRBV21-1 to TRBJ2-2; the table's TRBD1 call for D was not verified on the DNA. TRBV21-1 is tagged as a pseudogene. The CDR3 has 17 amino acids. The DNA for the CDR3 is TGTGCCAGCAGCGCACGAAGGGACACAGGATACACCGGGGAGCTGTTTTTT. Translating it yields CASSARRDTGYTGELFF.

The rearrangement uses TRBV29-1 and TRBJ2-7; D perhaps matches TRBD1 (5 bases). The CDR3 has 15 residues. V lost 1 base to trimming and J lost 4 bases, with 17 bases between them. Germline V lookup: CDR1 SQVTM, CDR2 ANQGSEA. CDR3 bases: TGCAGCGTTGAAGGTGACAGACCTTCAGGGTACGAGCAGTACTTC. Its protein is CSVEGDRPSGYEQYF.